What follows is one TCR beta chain and its context. This clonotype occurred many times. The antigen it recognizes is unknown. The sample holds no much larger clone one base away, and base qualities are not on file. Stable Graves' hyperthyroidism was defined as no progression to ophthalmopathy during 18 months of follow-up. Hyperthyroidism patients were newly diagnosed, with disease duration under 2 months, and aged 18 to 65 years. Patients with uncontrolled infections, other autoimmune diseases, pregnancy or lactation were excluded. Diagnoses were based on clinical symptoms, serum thyroxine and TRAb, thyroid ultrasound and orbital computed tomography. PBMCs were isolated from about 10 ml of fresh peripheral blood by Ficoll-Paque density gradient centrifugation. Total RNA was extracted using Trizol reagent, and RNA quality was assessed on an Agilent 2100 Bioanalyzer. The TCR beta CDR3 regions were amplified from the RNA transcripts. A first-round RT-PCR of the TCR CDR3 used the HTBI primer set with the Qiagen OneStep RT-PCR kit. Libraries were constructed in a second round of multiplex PCR, after which size selection and purification were performed. Paired-end sequencing of the libraries was performed with 100 bp reads on an Illumina HiSeq2000. Per the original workflow: SOAPnuke was used to process the raw data, throwing out any read that contained adapters or uncalled bases, had a mean Phred below 15, or lacked an exact constant-primer or identifier match. High-quality paired reads were merged with COPE v1.2.5, and unique nucleotide sequences were defined as clonotypes. MiTCR v1.1 was used to align clonotypes to the IMGT TRBV, TRBD and TRBJ reference segments. The analysis was restricted to V-J combinations with a frequency above 0.0001, which together covered 99% to 99.2% of the repertoires. A TCS score was defined as the ratio of F50 (clonal expansion) to E x V (chaos), with BLOSUM62-based TCRdist applied between CDR3 peptides within each V-J. Welch's t-statistics and random forest reduced around 550 V-J features to 13, which were used in a naive Bayes classifier (R e1071). Starting from the raw public reads, TCRdb applied fastp trimming at Q25, assembled clones with MiXCR and retained in-frame beta chains. Rows with a matching CDR3 protein are joined into one entry that keeps the most common DNA and genes. The V and J calls shown here were made by TCRdb, not taken from the authors' results. The table for this sample lists about 400,000 distinct CDR3 sequences; around 14% of them were counted only once. Of the sample, 32% falls within the top ten clones.

This entry is derived from a study of T cells in Graves' hyperthyroidism and ophthalmopathy (dated by TCRdb to about 2019). In terms of the full investigation: Peripheral blood was collected at initial diagnosis, before any treatment. For training and testing, the approximately 97 patients in the discovery cohort were randomly divided in a 7:3 ratio. TCR Vbeta CDR3 sequencing of approximately 140 peripheral blood samples (43 ophthalmopathy, roughly 72 hyperthyroidism and some 17 progressor patients) is reported in the paper. After blood sampling, hyperthyroidism patients were treated with methimazole at a starting dose of 30 mg daily, and ophthalmopathy patients were treated with high-dose intravenous methylprednisolone. An independent validation cohort of under 20 hyperthyroidism patients and 15 or so patients who later progressed to ophthalmopathy tested prospective prediction of ophthalmopathy. To identify distinguishing TCR V-J signatures, a discovery cohort of around 100 patients was used, comprising 40 to 45 with Graves' ophthalmopathy and under 60 with stable Graves' hyperthyroidism. Thyroid tissue and blood T-cell repertoires from over 5 Graves' hyperthyroidism patients were also compared in the study.

The full study reports these points: Most expanded thyroid clonotypes (frequency above 0.001) were also detected in blood, a finding suggesting that blood repertoires may reflect thyroid immune responses. During validation, the model predicted progression to ophthalmopathy a median of approximately six months ahead of onset, with just under 71% sensitivity and almost 75% specificity. Sample size was not statistically predetermined, and blinding of investigators to group allocation was not performed. In cross-validation, a model built on a 13 V-J signature told ophthalmopathy apart from stable hyperthyroidism with 85% to 90% sensitivity and around 81% specificity, and in testing the same model reached 80%/75%.

The CDR3 has 17 amino acids, counting the end cysteine and phenylalanine. This entry keeps only the CDR3 DNA: 51 bases, framed from base 1. The germline V gene encodes CDR1 SGHAT and CDR2 FQNNGV. The germline ends are 17 bases apart after V is trimmed by 1 base and J by 4 bases. Sequencing was performed on blood. The sequence derives from a woman in her twenties or thirties with Graves' hyperthyroidism. The sequence links TRBV11-2 to TRBJ1-3; a tentative D call is TRBD1 (5 bases match). The CDR3 is CASSLGLTGTFGNTIYF. The nucleotide sequence reads TGTGCCAGCAGCTTAGGGCTAACAGGAACGTTCGGAAACACCATATATTTT.